This T cell receptor beta chain was obtained from a study of shared clonotypes between healthy human individuals. Study conclusions and caveats: Some clonotypes were shared by all four sorted-subset donors, while others were not shared. The non-shared ones had lower generation probabilities than the shared ones.

The CDR3 totals 18 residues. V was pared by 4 bases and J by 5 bases, with 12 bases of the junction left unmatched. Germline CDR1 reads KGHSH; CDR2 reads LQKENI. For this clone: The antigen is not known.

In replicate PCRs of sorted subsets, roughly 200 ng DNA, approximately 30,000 T cell genomes, was used. Clones were read by immunoSEQ multiplex PCR, and TCRdb kept only the in-frame ones, dropping some. The data show about 2.4 million clones, roughly 92% seen once. The sequenced material came from naive CD4+ T cells sorted from blood. Subset here: CD45RA+ positively selected. The V and J genes are TRBV18 and TRBJ1-6, with 9 bases lining up with TRBD1. This clonotype was sampled from a man between 18 and 35 years old in good health. This chain's CDR3 is CASSLRDRDRSNNSPLHF. The CDR3 DNA is TGTGCCAGCTCACTCCGGGACAGGGATCGATCAAATAATTCACCCCTCCACTTT.